This T cell receptor beta chain was recovered during a study of regulatory T cells in long-lasting Graves disease. Study-wide findings and caveats: Authors noted too few samples as a limitation. With under 3,500 shared public clonotypes, persistent patients exceeded new patients, who shared just over 950.

The authors built TCR beta libraries using iRepertoire HTBI primers and Arm-PCR of CDR3 regions. TCRdb re-called the multiplex PCR reads with MiXCR, one entry per CDR3 protein. The sample contains just over 600,000 distinct CDR3 sequences, about 16% of which appear only once. This clonotype was seen a few times. The antigen remains undetermined. Time point described: newly diagnosed GD, antithyroid drugs for less than 3 months. Extracted PBMC RNA gave rise to the TCR library. V was trimmed by 2 bases and J by 2 bases, leaving 15 bases between them. The CDR3 spans 16 residues. In germline, CDR1 is MNHEY, CDR2 SMNVEV (reference sequence). This sample was shared with a second study, whose subject was T cells in Graves' hyperthyroidism and ophthalmopathy. Per that study: Lactation, pregnancy, other autoimmune disease or uncontrolled infection excluded patients. HTBI primers drove first-round RT-PCR of the TCR CDR3.

The receptor was isolated from a woman aged 25 to 45 with Graves disease. The sequenced sample was peripheral blood mononuclear cells (PBMCs), obtained at new diagnosis, from a patient treated with antithyroid drugs. The rearrangement uses TRBV27 and TRBJ2-5; D is unresolved. CDR3 amino acids: CASSLLPGSAQETQYF. The CDR3 DNA follows: TGTGCCAGCAGTTTACTTCCGGGTTCTGCGCAAGAGACCCAGTACTTC.